This T cell receptor (beta chain) came from a study of CD8+ T cells in alopecia areata. Sequencing used cDNA as its template, made by extracting RNA and reverse transcribing it. Measured with immunoSEQ multiplex PCR; TCRdb has only the in-frame clones, and not every one. The table records about 130,000 clones, 45% to 65% of them present only once. Comment on this clone: What it recognizes is unknown.

Per the germline V gene, CDR1 is SGHRS and CDR2 is YFSETQ. V lost 0 bases and J lost 5, with 9 bases in between. The CDR3 is made up of 13 amino acids. The study, taken as a whole, reports: Lesional tissue from the scalp (especially in alopecia totalis/universalis) showed higher clonality than normal scalp.

The sequence was obtained from a human donor with alopecia areata. The chain combines TRBV5-1 with TRBJ2-7; possible D gene TRBD2, 5 bases. The sequenced sample was CD4+ T cells sorted from blood, obtained at week 0. The CDR3 loop reads CASSLAGIDEQYF. The CDR3 DNA sequence: TGCGCCAGCAGCTTGGCGGGAATCGACGAGCAGTACTTC.